Each of the 31 T cell receptor beta chains below was sequenced from the same sample in a study of cytomegalovirus exposure and HLA in healthy donors. The PCR had 60 Vbeta and 13 Jbeta primers. Some clones are missing from TCRdb's copy, which holds only in-frame ones; the method was immunoSEQ multiplex PCR. Of over 80,000 clones in the sample, 55% to 80% were seen once. Sequencing was carried out using PBMCs. These TCRs come from a man in his forties or fifties in good health and CMV-seronegative.

This chain joins TRBV5-4 and TRBJ2-7; D not certain. V was shortened by 0 bases and J by 2 bases, with 9 bases between the two germline ends. CDR3 length: 14 residues. Looked up from germline, CDR1 is SGHNT and CDR2 is YYREEE (reference sequence). The CDR3 sequence is CASSLGPETYEQYF. DNA for the CDR3: TGTGCCAGCAGCTTGGGTCCGGAGACCTACGAGCAGTACTTC. Combining the CDR3 with reference TRBV5-4 and TRBJ2-7 gives the whole variable domain ETGVTQSPTHLIKTRGQQVTLRCSSQSGHNTVSWYQQALGQGPQFIFQYYREEENGRGNFPPRFSGLQFPNYSSELNVNALELDDSALYLCASSLGPETYEQYFGPGTRLTVT.

The CDR3 DNA follows: TGTGCCAGCAGCCGTGACATAACCCCAGAGACCCAGTACTTC. As protein: CASSRDITPETQYF. The chain uses TRBV7-9 and TRBJ2-5; unclear D gene. Trimming took 5 bases from V and 4 from J, leaving 14 bases between them. In germline, CDR1 is SEHNR, CDR2 FQNEAQ (reference sequence). The CDR3 is 14 amino acids.

The gene calls are TRBV13 and TRBJ1-2, with D perhaps TRBD1 (5 bases). The germline CDR1 and CDR2 sequences are PRHDT and FYEKMQ (reference sequence). Trimming took 5 bases from V and 6 from J, leaving 10 bases between them. There are 12 residues in the CDR3. The CDR3 DNA is TGTGCCAGCAGCAGGGGAGGAAATGGCTACACCTTC. Translating gives CASSRGGNGYTF.

V usage is TRBV30 and J usage is TRBJ2-4; D is uncertain. Trimming shortened V by 0 bases and J by 3 bases, and 21 bases separated the two germline ends. The CDR3 consists of 18 residues. Germline assignment: CDR1 GTSNPN and CDR2 SVGIG (reference sequence). The CDR3 DNA reads TGTGCCTGGAGTGTACGTCCCGCTCTTCGGTACGGCAAAAACATTCAGTACTTC. Translated, it gives CAWSVRPALRYGKNIQYF.

This clone was found a few times. The chain couples TRBV7-2 to TRBJ2-7, with 9 nucleotides matching TRBD2. The CDR3 has 15 amino acids. Per germline, CDR1 SGHTA and CDR2 FQGNSA. The ends lost 5 bases at V and 8 bases at J; junction bases unmatched: 13. The CDR3 sequence: CASSDVVAGEIKQYF. Here the CDR3 DNA reads TGTGCCAGCAGCGACGTTGTAGCGGGGGAAATCAAGCAGTACTTC. The full variable domain, its missing parts supplied by reference TRBV7-2 and TRBJ2-7, is GAGVSQSPSNKVTEKGKDVELRCDPISGHTALYWYRQSLGQGLEFLIYFQGNSAPDKSGLPSDRFSAERTGGSVSTLTIQRTQQEDSAVYLCASSDVVAGEIKQYFGPGTRLTVT.

The genes are TRBV28 and TRBJ1-2, with TRBD1 as a possible D gene (5 bases). Trimming pared 8 bases from V and 1 base from J, leaving 14 bases between. The CDR3 sequence is 14 residues long. CDR1 is MDHEN, CDR2 SYDVKM, per germline. The CDR3 is CASLGPEGNYGYTF. As DNA, the CDR3 is TGTGCCAGCCTGGGGCCGGAGGGTAACTATGGCTACACCTTC.

The chain joins TRBV9 to TRBJ2-7, with a tentative D call TRBD1 (6 bases). The CDR3 is 14 residues long. Germline lookup yields CDR1 SGDLS and CDR2 YYNGEE. With 0 bases removed from V and 2 bases from J, the gap between germline ends came to 9 bases. CDR3 DNA: TGTGCCAGCAGCGTAGGAGGACAGCCCTACGAGCAGTACTTC. Protein product: CASSVGGQPYEQYF.

This clone was seen only a few times. The chain recombines TRBV6-6 with TRBJ1-1; 7 bases fit TRBD1. The CDR3 has 12 amino acids. The junction had 7 bases not matched to a gene; V was cut back by 7 bases and J by 8 bases. CDR1 and CDR2 (germline): MNHNY, SVGAGI (reference sequence). In DNA, the CDR3 is TGTGCCAGCAACACACAGGGGCGAGAAGCTTTCTTT. Its protein is CASNTQGREAFF.

V is TRBV11-2 and J is TRBJ2-7; D perhaps matches TRBD2 (6 bases). V was shortened by 5 bases and J by 2 bases, with 19 bases between the two germline ends. The CDR3 loop spans 16 amino acids. CDR1 and CDR2 (germline): SGHAT, FQNNGV. This CDR3 is CASSPLAIDGPYEQYF. CDR3 coding DNA: TGTGCCAGCAGCCCACTAGCCATCGACGGACCCTACGAGCAGTACTTC.

The chain uses TRBV7-6 and TRBJ2-7; TRBD2 matches 12 bases. In germline, CDR1 is SGHVS, CDR2 FNYEAQ. Germline trimming cut 1 base from V and 3 bases from J; bases unmatched to any gene: 4. CDR3 length: 16 amino acids. The CDR3 DNA is TGTGCCAGCAGCTTAGGGACTAGCGGGGACTTCTACGAGCAGTACTTC. Translating it yields CASSLGTSGDFYEQYF.

This chain connects TRBV28 to TRBJ1-6; TRBD1 aligns across 7 bases. The CDR3 loop spans 14 amino acids. The germline V gene encodes CDR1 MDHEN and CDR2 SYDVKM. The V gene end was trimmed by 6 bases and the J gene end by 7 bases; junction bases not matched to a gene: 6. The CDR3 region is CASSRRDRNSPLHF. The CDR3 region has the DNA TGTGCCAGCAGCCGCCGGGACAGAAATTCACCCCTCCACTTT.

The V call is TRBV27, the J call TRBJ2-7, with D maybe TRBD2 (5 bases). Trimming took 6 bases from V and 0 from J, leaving 12 bases between them. CDR1 and CDR2 (germline): MNHEY, SMNVEV (reference sequence). There are 14 residues in the CDR3. CDR3 sequence: CASRTTGDSYEQYF. In DNA form, the CDR3 reads TGTGCCAGCAGGACTACCGGGGACTCCTACGAGCAGTACTTC.

This clone turned up a few times. The chain has TRBV2 and TRBJ1-3, with D unclear. The CDR3 covers 19 residues. V lost 3 bases and J 1 base, leaving 22 bases between the germline ends. CDR1 and CDR2 (germline): SNHLY, FYNNEI. This chain's CDR3 is CASSDIYAALPRSGNTIYF. In DNA, the CDR3 is TGTGCCAGCAGTGATATATATGCGGCGCTACCCCGATCTGGAAACACCATATATTTT.

J is TRBJ2-3 and V is TRBV28, with TRBD2 identical over 8 bases. The CDR3 spans 16 residues. V gave up 3 bases and J gave up 5 bases; unmatched junction bases: 10. In germline, CDR1 is MDHEN, CDR2 SYDVKM. This CDR3 is CASSFPTGGAGDTQYF. The CDR3 nucleotides read TGTGCCAGCAGTTTTCCTACCGGGGGGGCCGGAGATACGCAGTATTTT.

The chain is built from TRBV4-2 and TRBJ2-1, with D possibly TRBD2 on 5 matching bases. CDR3 length: 17 residues. The germline gives CDR1 LGHNA, CDR2 YNFKEQ. Trimming took off 0 bases at V and 3 bases at J, with 15 bases between the two ends. This CDR3 reads CASSQELRASIYNEQFF. CDR3 nucleotide sequence: TGTGCCAGCAGCCAAGAACTCCGGGCTAGCATCTACAATGAGCAGTTCTTC.

V gene TRBV7-8 combines with J gene TRBJ1-1; TRBD1 agrees at 7 bases. Looked up from germline, CDR1 is SGHVS and CDR2 is FQNEAQ. V trimming: 6 bases; J trimming: 7 bases; junction bases outside the gene matches: 14. This CDR3 is built from 15 residues. This CDR3 is CASRTGRFGYGEAFF. For the CDR3, the DNA is TGTGCCAGCAGGACAGGGAGGTTTGGGTACGGTGAAGCTTTCTTT.

This clone has a single count. The rearrangement uses TRBV2 and TRBJ2-6; 9 bases align to TRBD1. Germline V lookup: CDR1 SNHLY, CDR2 FYNNEI. The V gene end was trimmed by 6 bases and the J gene end by 2 bases; junction bases not matched to a gene: 5. The CDR3 contains 16 residues. The CDR3 here is CASRATGGPGANVLTF. The CDR3, as DNA: TGTGCCAGCAGAGCAACAGGGGGCCCTGGGGCCAACGTCCTGACTTTC. The full variable domain, in which reference TRBV2 and TRBJ2-6 provide the parts outside the CDR3, is EPEVTQTPSHQVTQMGQEVILRCVPISNHLYFYWYRQILGQKVEFLVSFYNNEISEKSEIFDDQFSVERPDGSNFTLKIRSTKLEDSAMYFCASRATGGPGANVLTFGAGSRLTVL.

As to this clone: Within the sample, other DNA sequences also encode this same CDR3. J is TRBJ2-1 and V is TRBV19, with TRBD2 matching over 10 bases. The germline gives CDR1 LNHDA, CDR2 SQIVND (reference sequence). V trimming: 1 base; J trimming: 4 bases; junction bases outside the gene matches: 1. This CDR3 is 15 amino acids long. As DNA, the CDR3 is TGTGCCAGTAGTATAGCTAGCGGGGGTTACAATGAGCAGTTCTTC. Amino acid sequence: CASSIASGGYNEQFF. The variable domain in full, with the rest retrieved from reference TRBV19 and TRBJ2-1, is DGGITQSPKYLFRKEGQNVTLSCEQNLNHDAMYWYRQDPGQGLRLIYYSQIVNDFQKGDIAEGYSVSREKKESFPLTVTSAQKNPTAFYLCASSIASGGYNEQFFGPGTRLTVL.

The V call is TRBV9, the J call TRBJ2-7, with unresolved D. This CDR3 has 14 residues. The ends were cut back, 0 bases at V and 4 bases at J, with 11 bases in the middle. CDR1 SGDLS and CDR2 YYNGEE come from the germline V gene. The CDR3 DNA reads as TGTGCCAGCAGCGTAGATTTTAGGCGGTACGAGCAGTACTTC. It is translated as CASSVDFRRYEQYF.

The V gene is TRBV29-1, the J gene TRBJ2-2; 8 bases are shared with TRBD2. The trim removed 7 bases at V and 4 bases at J, leaving 8 bases unmatched. The germline gives CDR1 SQVTM, CDR2 ANQGSEA. The CDR3 length is 14 residues. DNA of the CDR3: TGCAGCGCTGGAGACGGGGGGGGCACCGGGGAGCTGTTTTTT. The encoded protein is CSAGDGGGTGELFF.

The CDR3 region is CASSFVFPQRDTIYF. The CDR3 DNA reads TGTGCCAGCAGCTTCGTTTTCCCTCAACGGGACACCATATATTTT. The V call is TRBV7-2, the J call TRBJ1-3, with D unclear. This CDR3 is 15 amino acids long. Germline CDR1 SGHTA, CDR2 FQGNSA. V gave up 3 bases and J gave up 8 bases, with 17 bases separating them.

This clone was seen just once. The rearrangement joins TRBV7-2 to TRBJ2-5; 10 nucleotides match TRBD2. Germline CDR1 and CDR2: SGHTA and FQGNSA. V shed 4 bases, J shed 5 bases, and the junction held 7 bases outside the gene matches. The CDR3 contains 15 residues. The CDR3 nucleotides are TGTGCCAGCAGCTCTCAGCGGGGGGGCACGGAGACCCAGTACTTC. This encodes CASSSQRGGTETQYF.

This clone appeared a few times. CDR3: CASSVGPAGGFGEQFF. CDR3 bases: TGTGCCAGCAGCGTAGGACCAGCGGGGGGTTTTGGGGAGCAGTTCTTC. The chain recombines TRBV9 with TRBJ2-1; 9 nucleotides match TRBD2. Looked up from germline, CDR1 is SGDLS and CDR2 is YYNGEE. The CDR3 contains 16 residues. Trimming removed 0 bases from V and 10 bases from J; junction bases left unmatched: 11.

This clone has a handful of counts. V and J are TRBV2 and TRBJ2-7, with a tentative D call TRBD1 (6 bases). The germline gives CDR1 SNHLY, CDR2 FYNNEI. The CDR3 runs 14 residues. Trimming removed 3 bases at V and 3 bases at J, with 12 bases between. Here the CDR3 reads CASSDQGKGYEQYF. The DNA of the CDR3 is TGTGCCAGCAGTGACCAGGGGAAGGGCTACGAGCAGTACTTC.

This clone occurred a few times. The chain joins TRBV4-3 to TRBJ1-2, with TRBD1 as a possible D gene (6 bases). In germline, CDR1 is LGHNA, CDR2 YSLEER. V lost 7 bases and J lost 5, with 20 bases in between. This CDR3 is 15 amino acids long. CDR3 DNA sequence: TGCGCCAGCACCTTCCTGGGGGGGCTTGGGTATGGCTACACCTTC. Protein: CASTFLGGLGYGYTF.

The chain combines TRBV6-1 with TRBJ2-7; 9 bases are shared with TRBD2. The V gene's germline CDR1 is MNHNS and CDR2 SASEGT. V was pared by 6 bases and J by 0 bases, with 6 bases of the junction left unmatched. The CDR3 length is 15 residues. This CDR3 reads CASRPLAGSSYEQYF. CDR3 coding DNA: TGTGCCAGCAGGCCCCTAGCGGGGAGCTCCTACGAGCAGTACTTC.

This rearrangement joins TRBV7-9 to TRBJ1-5; the match to TRBD1 covers 7 bases. V was pared by 4 bases and J by 3 bases, with 9 bases of the junction left unmatched. Per germline, CDR1 SEHNR and CDR2 FQNEAQ (reference sequence). This CDR3 has 16 residues. CDR3 nucleotide sequence: TGTGCCAGCAGCTCGACCCGACAGGGCCTCAATCAGCCCCAGCATTTT. It yields the protein CASSSTRQGLNQPQHF.

This rearrangement joins TRBV6-5 to TRBJ2-1; 9 bases fit TRBD2. The ends lost 2 bases at V and 4 bases at J; junction bases unmatched: 6. The CDR3 has 16 residues. Germline lookup yields CDR1 MNHEY and CDR2 SVGAGI. The CDR3 nucleotides are TGTGCCAGCAGTTACACCCCTAGCGGGGCTTACAATGAGCAGTTCTTC. It specifies CASSYTPSGAYNEQFF.

The V call is TRBV7-6, the J call TRBJ2-1; the match to TRBD2 covers 13 bases. The CDR3 totals 16 residues. From germline, CDR1 is SGHVS and CDR2 FNYEAQ. V lost 1 base to trimming and J lost 9 bases; unmatched junction nucleotides: 6. As DNA, the CDR3 is TGTGCCAGCAGCTTAGGACTAGCGGGGGGAGCGGGTGAGCAGTTCTTC. As protein: CASSLGLAGGAGEQFF.

This clone was detected a few times. The rearrangement joins TRBV10-3 to TRBJ1-1; weak D call: TRBD1 (6 bases). The CDR3 is made up of 16 amino acids. The V end lost 0 bases, the J end lost 3 bases, and 14 bases lay between the germline ends. Germline V gives CDR1 ENHRY, CDR2 SYGVKD. CDR3 in amino acids: CAISESRGIQDTEAFF. CDR3 in DNA: TGTGCCATCAGTGAGTCTAGGGGGATACAGGACACTGAAGCTTTCTTT.

This clone was seen only a few times. The rearrangement joins TRBV2 to TRBJ1-2; TRBD1 matches at 7 bases. Trimming at V came to 6 bases and at J to 8 bases, leaving 6 bases not matched to a gene. From germline, CDR1 is SNHLY and CDR2 FYNNEI. There are 12 residues in the CDR3. CDR3: CASSRQGEGYTF. The CDR3 DNA is TGTGCCAGCAGCCGACAGGGCGAAGGCTACACCTTC.